This record looks at one TCR beta chain sequence and its context. Its specificity is not known. MiXCR, applied by TCRdb to the reads, yields one record per CDR3 protein. The sample yields approximately 500,000 distinct CDR3 sequences, about 15% seen once. The data derive from a study of T cell repertoires in cytomegalovirus infection. Study in general: Public TCR beta signatures provided an indication of both CMV infection and a matching HLA type.

Study conclusions and caveats: HLA-C-restricted CMV clonotypes gave the most frequent clonotype in two of eight donors. Individuals carrying CMV plus the relevant HLA were identified by cumulative frequency of public TCR beta families.

Trimming took off 0 bases at V and 4 bases at J, with 13 bases between the two ends. This CDR3 has 15 residues. The germline V gene encodes CDR1 SGHVS and CDR2 FNYEAQ. Source material: CD8+ T cells from PBMCs. This chain connects TRBV7-6 to TRBJ2-7, with D perhaps TRBD1 or TRBD2 (5 bases each). This receptor was identified in a human donor in good health (CMV status not recorded). Some clones in this sample may be carry-over from other donors' samples. This CDR3 reads CASSLAMGVRYEQYF. CDR3 in DNA: TGTGCCAGCAGCTTAGCCATGGGGGTTCGGTACGAGCAGTACTTC.